This T cell receptor (beta chain) was captured by sequencing in a study of PD-1 and CTLA-4 blockade in melanoma. Sequenced by immunoSEQ multiplex PCR; TCRdb stores in-frame clones only, minus some. The sample lists 9,500 to 13,000 clones, 65% to 90% seen once, with roughly 30% in the top ten. This clone was seen a single time. Germline V lookup: CDR1 SEHNR, CDR2 FQNEAQ (reference sequence). CDR3 length equals 12 residues. The V end was cut by 1 base, the J end by 5 bases, with 6 bases between. The TCR originated in a human donor with melanoma. The sample was CD8+ T cells from peripheral blood, taken from a patient given anti-PD-1 treatment. This chain joins TRBV7-9 and TRBJ2-7, with D hard to call. The CDR3 DNA follows: TGTGCCAGCAGCTTAGGTAGTAACGAGCAGTACTTC. Its translation is CASSLGSNEQYF.